A selection of T cell receptor beta chains follows, all from one sample in a study of CD8 T cells in ankylosing spondylitis. TCRdb reprocessed the 5' RACE reads via MiXCR and lists one record per CDR3 protein. The sample contains roughly 160,000 distinct CDR3 sequences, around 10% of which appear only once. Sample: blood, either unsorted or a sorted T cell fraction (not recorded which). These receptors were collected from a male donor with ankylosing spondylitis or in good health (not recorded which). Each CDR3 is given with its conserved first and last residue. A D gene is named only where the DNA matches it firmly. Size is omitted from some rows. Given values are once, few, many or a class for expanded clones.

d_call	v_call	clone_size	cdr3_length	j_call	cdr3_nt	cdr3_aa
TRBD1	TRBV5-6	NA	14	TRBJ2-4	TGTGCCAGCAGCTTGGCGGACAGGGGATACATTCAGTACTTC	CASSLADRGYIQYF
NA	TRBV11-2	NA	15	TRBJ2-7	TGTGCCAGCAGCGCGAATCCCTATTCCGTCTACGAGCAGTACTTC	CASSANPYSVYEQYF
TRBD2	TRBV5-1	many	17	TRBJ2-2	TGCGCCAGCAGCTTGGGTACACTAGCGGCAAACACCGGGGAGCTGTTTTTT	CASSLGTLAANTGELFF
NA	TRBV5-1	many	16	TRBJ1-3	TGCGCCAGCAGCTTCGATTCAGCGGACTCTGGAAACACCATATATTTT	CASSFDSADSGNTIYF
NA	TRBV12-3/TRBV12-4	few	13	TRBJ2-1	TGTGCCAGCAGGACAGGACAGTACAATGAGCAGTTCTTC	CASRTGQYNEQFF
NA	TRBV6-2/TRBV6-3	few	14	TRBJ2-1	TGTGCCAGCAGTAAGGGGGGGCAGTACAATGAGCAGTTCTTC	CASSKGGQYNEQFF
TRBD2	TRBV20-1	few	13	TRBJ2-3	TGCAGTGCCCCCACTAGCGGCACAGATACGCAGTATTTT	CSAPTSGTDTQYF
TRBD2	TRBV20-1	NA	17	TRBJ2-3	TGCAGTGCCCCAGCTTCTAGGCGGGGGGGAAGCACAGATACGCAGTATTTT	CSAPASRRGGSTDTQYF
NA	TRBV5-5	NA	13	TRBJ1-2	TGTGCCAGCAGCTATGAAATTGGGTATGGCTACACCTTC	CASSYEIGYGYTF
NA	TRBV12-3/TRBV12-4	NA	14	TRBJ2-7	TGTGCCAGCAGTTTTGGGCAGGTTGTGTCCGAGCAGTACTTC	CASSFGQVVSEQYF
NA	TRBV5-1	NA	12	TRBJ2-7	TGCGCCAGCAGCTTGGCTAGAAACGAGCAGTACTTC	CASSLARNEQYF
NA	TRBV7-7	NA	12	TRBJ2-1	TGTGCCAGCGTGAGCGCCTACAATGAGCAGTTCTTC	CASVSAYNEQFF
NA	TRBV6-1	many	15	TRBJ1-1	TGTGCCAGCAGTGAGGGTCCAAATTTGAACACTGAAGCTTTCTTT	CASSEGPNLNTEAFF
NA	TRBV7-2	NA	14	TRBJ2-1	TGTGCCAGCAGCCCCAGGGCAGGACAGAATGAGCAGTTCTTC	CASSPRAGQNEQFF
TRBD1	TRBV7-9	many	15	TRBJ2-4	TGTGCCAGCAGCCCCGGGACAGGGAGTCAAAACATTCAGTACTTC	CASSPGTGSQNIQYF
TRBD1	TRBV5-8	many	17	TRBJ1-5	TGTGCCAGCAGCTTGGGGGCAGGGGGGTATAGCAATCAGCCCCAGCATTTT	CASSLGAGGYSNQPQHF
NA	TRBV6-6	NA	12	TRBJ2-7	TGTGCCAGCTCCCGACGGGGCTACGAGCAGTACTTC	CASSRRGYEQYF
NA	TRBV20-1	NA	12	TRBJ2-7	TGCAGTGCTACCGGGACATCCTACGAGCAGTACTTC	CSATGTSYEQYF
TRBD1	TRBV20-1	many	14	TRBJ2-7	TGCAGTGCCGGTCGATCCGGGACAGGGAGCGAGCAGTACTTC	CSAGRSGTGSEQYF
TRBD1	TRBV2	NA	17	TRBJ2-5	TGTGCCAGTTCCACCAGACAGGGGATGAGAGGGACGGAGACCCAGTACTTC	CASSTRQGMRGTETQYF
TRBD2	TRBV11-2	NA	18	TRBJ2-1	TGTGTCAGCAGAAGTATCCGCCCGGGACTAGCCTCAAACAATGAGCAGTTCTTC	CVSRSIRPGLASNNEQFF
TRBD2	TRBV6-1	NA	14	TRBJ2-7	TGTGCCAGCGCAAGGACTAGCGGGGTTTACGAGCAGTACTTC	CASARTSGVYEQYF
TRBD2	TRBV5-1	NA	16	TRBJ2-1	TGCGCCAGCAGCTTGGCCGTGCTAGCGGGAGTCAATGAGCAGTTCTTC	CASSLAVLAGVNEQFF
NA	TRBV29-1	many	11	TRBJ2-1	TGCAGCGTTGGTCATCAGAATGAGCAGTTCTTC	CSVGHQNEQFF
NA	TRBV6-5	many	14	TRBJ1-1	TGTGCCAGCAGTTACTCTCCTGGGAACACTGAAGCTTTCTTT	CASSYSPGNTEAFF